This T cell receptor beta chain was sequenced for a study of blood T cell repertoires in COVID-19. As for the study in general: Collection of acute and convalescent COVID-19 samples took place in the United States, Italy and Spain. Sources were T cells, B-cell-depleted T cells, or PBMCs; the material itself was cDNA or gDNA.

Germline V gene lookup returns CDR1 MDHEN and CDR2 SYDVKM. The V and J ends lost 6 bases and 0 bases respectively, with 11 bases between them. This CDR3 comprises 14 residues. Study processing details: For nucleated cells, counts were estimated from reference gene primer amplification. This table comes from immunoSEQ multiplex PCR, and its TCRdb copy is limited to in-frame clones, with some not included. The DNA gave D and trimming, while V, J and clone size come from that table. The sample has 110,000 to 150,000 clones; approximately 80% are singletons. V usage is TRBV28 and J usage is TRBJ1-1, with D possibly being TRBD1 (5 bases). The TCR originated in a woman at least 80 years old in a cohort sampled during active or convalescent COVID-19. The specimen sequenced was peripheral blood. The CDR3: CASSAGRMNTEAFF. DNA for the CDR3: TGTGCCAGCAGCGCGGGACGGATGAACACTGAAGCTTTCTTT.